One sample yielded the 8 T cell receptor beta chains listed below, sequenced in a study of blood T cells in healthy people across ages. It was with a sample-barcoded 5' primer and a J-beta primer mix that a second PCR of roughly 7 to 12 cycles was run. TCRdb itself ran the 5' RACE reads through MiXCR, one entry per CDR3 protein. The sample has about 1,400,000 distinct CDR3 sequences, roughly 59% seen once. Sequencing was carried out using blood. The receptors derive from a man between 18 and 29 years old in good health.

The chain links TRBV6-2 or TRBV6-3 to TRBJ2-1; either TRBD1 or TRBD2 may supply D (5 bases each). Germline-derived CDR1 and CDR2 are MNHEY and SVGEGT. There are 13 residues in the CDR3. V lost 8 bases and J 2 bases, leaving 10 bases between the germline ends. CDR3 sequence (DNA): TGTGCCAGCTTAGAGGGGCCCTACAATGAGCAGTTCTTC. Translation gives CASLEGPYNEQFF.

The V gene is TRBV6-5, the J gene TRBJ2-5; perhaps TRBD1 as D (5 bases). The J call is doubtful: the DNA matches TRBJ2-7 better. The CDR3 has 14 amino acids. CDR1 and CDR2 (germline): MNHEY, SVGAGI. Written as DNA, the CDR3 is TGTGCCAGCAGGTACCTAGACAGAGCCTACGAGCAGTACTTC. It specifies CASRYLDRAYEQYF.

The chain uses TRBV7-2 and TRBJ2-5, with D hard to call. Trimming pared 4 bases from V and 1 base from J, leaving 7 bases between. From germline, CDR1 is SGHTA and CDR2 FQGNSA. This CDR3 is built from 13 residues. The CDR3 here is CASSYMVQETQYF. In DNA, the CDR3 is TGTGCCAGCAGCTACATGGTCCAAGAGACCCAGTACTTC.

This clonotype was observed a few times. J is TRBJ1-2 and V is TRBV6-2 or TRBV6-3; a weak D match, TRBD1 (5 bases). V lost 2 bases and J lost 8, with 18 bases in between. The CDR3 extends over 15 amino acids. CDR1 and CDR2 (germline): MNHEY, SVGEGT. In DNA, the CDR3 is TGTGCCAGCAGTTACGAAGGGACGGGGAGGAGCGGCTACACCTTC. It specifies CASSYEGTGRSGYTF.

This clonotype was seen only a few times. The chain joins TRBV29-1 to TRBJ2-7, with a possible D match to TRBD2 (6 bases). The CDR3 covers 14 residues. The germline V gene encodes CDR1 SQVTM and CDR2 ANQGSEA. The germline V and J ends were trimmed by 3 bases and 0 bases, with 12 bases remaining between them. CDR3: CSVEGGISSYEQYF. The CDR3, as DNA: TGCAGCGTTGAGGGCGGGATTAGCTCCTACGAGCAGTACTTC.

This clonotype has a single count. The chain is built from TRBV28 and TRBJ2-1; TRBD1 might be the D (6 bases). The CDR3 has 13 amino acids. V lost 9 bases to trimming and J lost 2 bases, with 11 bases between them. The V gene's germline CDR1 is MDHEN and CDR2 SYDVKM. Here the CDR3 reads CASQDSTYNEQFF. CDR3 coding DNA: TGTGCCAGTCAGGACAGTACCTACAATGAGCAGTTCTTC. The whole variable domain, filled in from reference TRBV28 and TRBJ2-1, reads DVKVTQSSRYLVKRTGEKVFLECVQDMDHENMFWYRQDPGLGLRLIYFSYDVKMKEKGDIPEGYSVSREKKERFSLILESASTNQTSMYLCASQDSTYNEQFFGPGTRLTVL.

This sequence joins TRBV7-9 and TRBJ2-7; perhaps TRBD2 as D (7 bases). Germline values: CDR1 SEHNR, CDR2 FQNEAQ (reference sequence). With 0 bases removed from V and 2 bases from J, the gap between germline ends came to 14 bases. The CDR3 totals 16 residues. The CDR3, as DNA: TGTGCCAGCAGCTTAGCGGCCAGCGGGGACACCTACGAGCAGTACTTC. It specifies CASSLAASGDTYEQYF.

In nucleotides, the CDR3 is TGCAGTGCCCGGAGCAGCTCCTACGAGCAGTACTTC. It translates to CSARSSSYEQYF. The chain joins TRBV20-1 to TRBJ2-7; no definite D call. Germline V gene lookup returns CDR1 DFQATT and CDR2 SNEGSKA (reference sequence). This CDR3 comprises 12 residues. V gave up 6 bases and J gave up 0 bases, with 9 bases separating them.